This T cell receptor beta chain was observed in a study of cytomegalovirus exposure and HLA in healthy donors. General study findings and limits: In a later analysis, most CMV-associated TCR beta chains appeared HLA-restricted. Links to common viral pathogens appeared, in a later analysis, for several of the most significant clusters.

Notes on this clone: Its antigen is unknown.

The PCR used 60 Vbeta and 13 Jbeta primers. The assay was immunoSEQ multiplex PCR, and TCRdb's table has in-frame clones only and misses some. The data show 180,000 or so clones, with approximately 65% seen just once and less than 3% held by the top ten. V trimming: 5 bases; J trimming: 6 bases; junction bases outside the gene matches: 13. This CDR3 is 16 amino acids long. From germline, CDR1 is SGHRS and CDR2 YFSETQ. These donors counted as nominally healthy when sampled, but unrecorded immune exposures were likely. The receptor was isolated from a man aged 40-50 years in good health and CMV-seronegative. Sequenced sample: PBMCs. The chain links TRBV5-1 to TRBJ2-2; 7 nucleotides line up with TRBD1. In nucleotides, the CDR3 is TGCGCCAGCAGTCAAAGACAGGGCCAACGCCCCGGGGAGCTGTTTTTT. Residues: CASSQRQGQRPGELFF. The variable domain in full, completed from reference TRBV5-1 and TRBJ2-2, reads KAGVTQTPRYLIKTRGQQVTLSCSPISGHRSVSWYQQTPGQGLQFLFEYFSETQRNKGNFPGRFSGRQFSNSRSEMNVSTLELGDSALYLCASSQRQGQRPGELFFGEGSRLTVL.